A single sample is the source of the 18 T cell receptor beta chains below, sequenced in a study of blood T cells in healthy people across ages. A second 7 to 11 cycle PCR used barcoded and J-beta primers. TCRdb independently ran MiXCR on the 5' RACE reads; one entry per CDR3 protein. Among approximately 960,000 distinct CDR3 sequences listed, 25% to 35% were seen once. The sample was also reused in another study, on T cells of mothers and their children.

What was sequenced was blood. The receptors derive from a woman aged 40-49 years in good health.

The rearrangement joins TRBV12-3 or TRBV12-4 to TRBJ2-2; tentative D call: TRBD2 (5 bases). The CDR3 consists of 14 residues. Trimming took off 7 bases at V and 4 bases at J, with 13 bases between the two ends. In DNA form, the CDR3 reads TGTGCCAGCACCCAACTAGGCAGCACCGGGGAGCTGTTTTTT. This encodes CASTQLGSTGELFF.

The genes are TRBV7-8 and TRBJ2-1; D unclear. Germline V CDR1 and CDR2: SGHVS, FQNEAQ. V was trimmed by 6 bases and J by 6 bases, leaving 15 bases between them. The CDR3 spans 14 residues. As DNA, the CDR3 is TGTGCCAGCAGTTCGACTGGGTTCGTCAATGAGCAGTTCTTC. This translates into CASSSTGFVNEQFF. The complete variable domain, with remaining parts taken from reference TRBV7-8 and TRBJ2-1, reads GAGVSQSPRYKVAKRGQDVALRCDPISGHVSLFWYQQALGQGPEFLTYFQNEAQLDKSGLPSDRFFAERPEGSVSTLKIQRTQQEDSAVYLCASSSTGFVNEQFFGPGTRLTVL.

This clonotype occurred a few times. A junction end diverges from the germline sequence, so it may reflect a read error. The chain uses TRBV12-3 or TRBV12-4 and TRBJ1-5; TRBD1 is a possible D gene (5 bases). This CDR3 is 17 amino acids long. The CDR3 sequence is CAGSFGGTHRRNQPQHF. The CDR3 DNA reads TGTGCCGGCAGTTTTGGGGGGACTCACCGACGCAATCAGCCCCAGCATTTT.

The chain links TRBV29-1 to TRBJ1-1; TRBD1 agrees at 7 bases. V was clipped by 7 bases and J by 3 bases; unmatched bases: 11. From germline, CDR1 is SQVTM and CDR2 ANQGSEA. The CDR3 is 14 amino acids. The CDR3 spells CSATKGGQDTEAFF. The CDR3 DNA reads TGCAGCGCCACGAAAGGGGGCCAGGACACTGAAGCTTTCTTT.

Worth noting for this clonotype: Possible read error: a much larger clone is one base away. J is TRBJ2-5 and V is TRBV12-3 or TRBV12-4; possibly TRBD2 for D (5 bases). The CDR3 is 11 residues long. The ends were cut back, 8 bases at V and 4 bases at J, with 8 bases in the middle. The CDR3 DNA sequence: TGTGCCAGCCCGGGGTTAGAGACCCAGTACTTC. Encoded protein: CASPGLETQYF.

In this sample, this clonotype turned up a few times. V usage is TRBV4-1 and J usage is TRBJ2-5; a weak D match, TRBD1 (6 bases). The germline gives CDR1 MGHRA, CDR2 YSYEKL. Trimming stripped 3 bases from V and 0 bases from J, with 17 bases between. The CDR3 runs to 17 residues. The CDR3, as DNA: TGCGCCAGCAGCCAGTCCAAATGGGGGCCGGACCAAGAGACCCAGTACTTC. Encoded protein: CASSQSKWGPDQETQYF.

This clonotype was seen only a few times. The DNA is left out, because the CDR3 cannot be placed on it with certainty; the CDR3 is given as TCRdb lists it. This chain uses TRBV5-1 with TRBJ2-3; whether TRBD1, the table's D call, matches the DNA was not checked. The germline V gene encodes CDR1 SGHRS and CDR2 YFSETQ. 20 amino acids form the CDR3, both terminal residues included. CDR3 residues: CASSLGFAPAALRSHDTQYF.

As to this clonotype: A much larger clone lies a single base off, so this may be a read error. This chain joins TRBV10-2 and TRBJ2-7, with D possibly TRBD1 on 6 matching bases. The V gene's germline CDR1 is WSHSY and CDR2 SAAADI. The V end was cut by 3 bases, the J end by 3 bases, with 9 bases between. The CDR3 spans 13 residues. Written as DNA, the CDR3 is TGCGCCAGCAGTGATCCAGGGGACTACGAGCAGTACTTC. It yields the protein CASSDPGDYEQYF.

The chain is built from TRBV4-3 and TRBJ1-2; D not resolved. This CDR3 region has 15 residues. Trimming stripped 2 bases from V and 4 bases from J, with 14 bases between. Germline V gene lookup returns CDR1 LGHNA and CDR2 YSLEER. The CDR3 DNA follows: TGCGCCAGCAGCCAATTACAACAGATTACCTATGGCTACACCTTC. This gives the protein CASSQLQQITYGYTF.

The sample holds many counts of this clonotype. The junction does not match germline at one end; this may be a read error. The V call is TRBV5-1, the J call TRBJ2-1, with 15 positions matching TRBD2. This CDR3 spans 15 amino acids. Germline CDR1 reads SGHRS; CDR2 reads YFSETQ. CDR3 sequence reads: CASSSGTSGGNEQFF. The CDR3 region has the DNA TGTGCCAGCAGTTCCGGGACTAGCGGGGGGAATGAGCAGTTCTTC.

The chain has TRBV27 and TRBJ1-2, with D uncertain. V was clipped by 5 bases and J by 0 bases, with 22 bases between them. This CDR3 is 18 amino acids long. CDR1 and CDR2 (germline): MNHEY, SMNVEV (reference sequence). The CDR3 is CASSPHGPGLGANYGYTF. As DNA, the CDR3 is TGTGCCAGCAGTCCCCACGGTCCGGGGTTAGGAGCTAACTATGGCTACACCTTC.

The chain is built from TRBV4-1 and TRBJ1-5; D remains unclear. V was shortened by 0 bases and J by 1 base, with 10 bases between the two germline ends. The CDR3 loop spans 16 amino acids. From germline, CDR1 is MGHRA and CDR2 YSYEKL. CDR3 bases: TGCGCCAGCAGCCAAGAGGAGGTGAGGAGCAATCAGCCCCAGCATTTT. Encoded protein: CASSQEEVRSNQPQHF.

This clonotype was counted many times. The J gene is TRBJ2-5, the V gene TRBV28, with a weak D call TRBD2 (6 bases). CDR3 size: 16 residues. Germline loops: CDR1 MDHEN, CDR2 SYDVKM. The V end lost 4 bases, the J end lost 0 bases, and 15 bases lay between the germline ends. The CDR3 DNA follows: TGTGCCAGCAGTTCTCCCGGGACTCCGTACCAAGAGACCCAGTACTTC. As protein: CASSSPGTPYQETQYF.

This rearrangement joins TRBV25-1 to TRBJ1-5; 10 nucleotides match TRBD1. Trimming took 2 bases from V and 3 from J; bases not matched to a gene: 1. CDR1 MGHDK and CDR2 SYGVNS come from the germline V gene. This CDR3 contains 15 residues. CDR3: CASSEDRGHNQPQHF. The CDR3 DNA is TGTGCCAGCAGTGAAGACAGGGGGCACAATCAGCCCCAGCATTTT.

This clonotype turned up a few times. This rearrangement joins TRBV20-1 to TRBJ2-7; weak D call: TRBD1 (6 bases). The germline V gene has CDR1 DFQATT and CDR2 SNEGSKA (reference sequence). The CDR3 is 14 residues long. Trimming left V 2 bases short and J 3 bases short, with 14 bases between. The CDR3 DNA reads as TGCAGTGCTAGAATTCGTCGGGACAACTACGAGCAGTACTTC. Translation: CSARIRRDNYEQYF.

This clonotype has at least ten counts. The CDR3 reads CASSLLSGGTDTQYF. In DNA form, the CDR3 reads TGTGCCAGCAGTTTATTGTCAGGAGGCACAGATACGCAGTATTTT. The chain carries TRBV27 and TRBJ2-3; D call uncertain. Per germline, CDR1 MNHEY and CDR2 SMNVEV (reference sequence). There are 15 residues in the CDR3. Trimming shortened V by 1 base and J by 1 base, and 9 bases separated the two germline ends.

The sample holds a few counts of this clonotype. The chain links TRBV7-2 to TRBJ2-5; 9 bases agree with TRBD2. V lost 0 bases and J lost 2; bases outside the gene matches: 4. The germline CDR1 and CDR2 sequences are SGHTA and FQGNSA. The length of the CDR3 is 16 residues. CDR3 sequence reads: CTSSLARGGGQETQYF. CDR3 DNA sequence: TGTACCAGCAGCTTAGCCCGCGGGGGGGGACAAGAGACCCAGTACTTC.

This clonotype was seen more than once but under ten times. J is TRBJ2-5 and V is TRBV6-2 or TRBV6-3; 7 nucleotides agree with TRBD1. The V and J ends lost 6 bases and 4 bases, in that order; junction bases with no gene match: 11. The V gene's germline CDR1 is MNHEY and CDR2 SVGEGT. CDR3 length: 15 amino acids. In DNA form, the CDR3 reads TGTGCCAGCAGGCCGGGACAGCCAGGGAGAGAGACCCAGTACTTC. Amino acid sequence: CASRPGQPGRETQYF.